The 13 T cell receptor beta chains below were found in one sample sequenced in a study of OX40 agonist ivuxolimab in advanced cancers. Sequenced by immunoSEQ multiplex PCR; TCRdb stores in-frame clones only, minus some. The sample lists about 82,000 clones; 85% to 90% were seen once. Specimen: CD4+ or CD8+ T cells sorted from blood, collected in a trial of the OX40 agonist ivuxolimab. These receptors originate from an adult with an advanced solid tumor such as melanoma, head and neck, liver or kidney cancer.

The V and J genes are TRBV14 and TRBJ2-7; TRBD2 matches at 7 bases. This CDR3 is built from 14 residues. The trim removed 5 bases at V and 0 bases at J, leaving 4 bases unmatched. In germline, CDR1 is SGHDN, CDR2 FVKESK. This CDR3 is CASSYSGNSYEQYF. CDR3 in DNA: TGTGCCAGCAGCTACAGCGGGAACTCCTACGAGCAGTACTTC.

CDR3 amino acids: CSVDRATGEAFF. For the CDR3, the DNA is TGCAGCGTTGACAGGGCCACGGGTGAAGCTTTCTTT. The rearrangement joins TRBV29-1 to TRBJ1-1; TRBD1 is a possible D gene (5 bases). The CDR3 runs to 12 residues. The germline CDR1 and CDR2 sequences are SQVTM and ANQGSEA. V lost 3 bases and J lost 7, with 12 bases in between.

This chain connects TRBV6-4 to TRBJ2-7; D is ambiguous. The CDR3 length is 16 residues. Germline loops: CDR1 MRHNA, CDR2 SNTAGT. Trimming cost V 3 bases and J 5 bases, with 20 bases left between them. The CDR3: CASSETRRRPLNEQYF. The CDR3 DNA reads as TGTGCCAGCAGTGAGACCCGTCGGCGGCCCCTAAACGAGCAGTACTTC.

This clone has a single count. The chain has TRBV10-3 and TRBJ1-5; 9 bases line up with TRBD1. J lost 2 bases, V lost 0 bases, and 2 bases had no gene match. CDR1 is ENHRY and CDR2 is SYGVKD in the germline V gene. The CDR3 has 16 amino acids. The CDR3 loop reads CAISESGQGGNQPQHF. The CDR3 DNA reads TGTGCCATCAGTGAGTCGGGACAGGGAGGCAATCAGCCCCAGCATTTT.

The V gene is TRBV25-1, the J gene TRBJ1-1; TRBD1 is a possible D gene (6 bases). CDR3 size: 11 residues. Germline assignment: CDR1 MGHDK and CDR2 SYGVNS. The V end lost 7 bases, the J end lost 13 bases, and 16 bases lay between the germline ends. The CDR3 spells CASIGGGAGFF. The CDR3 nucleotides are TGTGCCAGCATCGGAGGGGGGGCCGGTTTCTTT.

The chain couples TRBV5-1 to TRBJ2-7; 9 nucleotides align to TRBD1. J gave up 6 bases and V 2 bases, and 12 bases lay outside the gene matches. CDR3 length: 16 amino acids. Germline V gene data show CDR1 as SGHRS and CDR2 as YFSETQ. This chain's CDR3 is CASSLDLGTGLGEQYF. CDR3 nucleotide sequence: TGCGCCAGCAGCTTAGACCTCGGGACAGGGTTAGGCGAGCAGTACTTC.

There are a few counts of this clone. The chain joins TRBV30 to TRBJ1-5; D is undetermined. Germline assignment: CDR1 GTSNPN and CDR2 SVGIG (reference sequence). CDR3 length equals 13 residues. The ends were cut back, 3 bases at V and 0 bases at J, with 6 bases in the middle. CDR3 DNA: TGTGCCTGGAGCCCAACTAGCAATCAGCCCCAGCATTTT. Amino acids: CAWSPTSNQPQHF.

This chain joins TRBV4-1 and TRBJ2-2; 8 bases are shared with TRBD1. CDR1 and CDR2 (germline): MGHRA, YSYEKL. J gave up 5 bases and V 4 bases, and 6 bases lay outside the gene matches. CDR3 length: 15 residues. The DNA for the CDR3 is TGCGCCAGCAGCCTTTGGGACAGGCAGACCGGGGAGCTGTTTTTT. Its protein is CASSLWDRQTGELFF.

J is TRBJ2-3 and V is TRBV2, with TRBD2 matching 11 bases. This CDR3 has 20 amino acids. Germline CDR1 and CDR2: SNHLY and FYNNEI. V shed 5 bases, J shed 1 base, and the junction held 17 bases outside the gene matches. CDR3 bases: TGTGCCAGCAGTTATCCCTATAGCGGGAGGGCTCCGACGCGCACAGATACGCAGTATTTT. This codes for CASSYPYSGRAPTRTDTQYF.

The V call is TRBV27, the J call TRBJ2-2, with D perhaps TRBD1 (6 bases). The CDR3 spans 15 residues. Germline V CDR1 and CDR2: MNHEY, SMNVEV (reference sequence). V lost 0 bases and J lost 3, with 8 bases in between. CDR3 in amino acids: CASSLSTGYTGELFF. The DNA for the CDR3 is TGTGCCAGCAGTTTATCCACAGGGTACACCGGGGAGCTGTTTTTT.

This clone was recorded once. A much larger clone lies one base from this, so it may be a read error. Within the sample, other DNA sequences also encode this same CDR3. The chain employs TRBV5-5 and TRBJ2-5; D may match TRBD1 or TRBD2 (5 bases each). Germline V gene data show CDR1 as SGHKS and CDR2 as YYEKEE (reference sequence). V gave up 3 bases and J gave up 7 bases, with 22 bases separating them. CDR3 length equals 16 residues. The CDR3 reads CASSSDSGRLGRTQYF. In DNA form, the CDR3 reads TGTGCCAGCAGCTCCGACAGCGGAAGGCTCGGTAGGACCCAGTACTTC.

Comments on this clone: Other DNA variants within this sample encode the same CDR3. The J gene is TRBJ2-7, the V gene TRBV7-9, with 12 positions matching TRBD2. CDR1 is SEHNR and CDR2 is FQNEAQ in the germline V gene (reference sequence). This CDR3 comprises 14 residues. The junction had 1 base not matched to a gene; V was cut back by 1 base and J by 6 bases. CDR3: CASSLGTSGTEQYF. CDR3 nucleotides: TGTGCCAGCAGCTTAGGGACTAGCGGGACCGAGCAGTACTTC.

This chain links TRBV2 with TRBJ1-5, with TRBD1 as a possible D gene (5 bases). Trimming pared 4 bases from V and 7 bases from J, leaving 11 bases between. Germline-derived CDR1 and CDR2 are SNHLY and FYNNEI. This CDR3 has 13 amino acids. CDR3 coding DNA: TGTGCCAGCAGTGTTGGAGGGGAACAGCCCCAGCATTTT. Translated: CASSVGGEQPQHF.